The 8 T cell receptor beta chains in this list originate from one sample, sequenced in a study of CD8 T cells in Susac syndrome. Reverse transcription of 0.5 to 1 ug RNA was performed with random hexamers. Each CDR3 protein gets one entry after TCRdb re-called the immunoSEQ multiplex PCR reads with MiXCR. The data hold 250,000 or so distinct CDR3 sequences, with 85% to 95% observed a single time. Sequencing was done on a sample of CD4+ T cells from PBMCs. The receptors come from a human donor with multiple sclerosis.

J is TRBJ1-2 and V is TRBV9; TRBD1 agrees at 7 bases. CDR1 is SGDLS and CDR2 is YYNGEE in the germline V gene. The CDR3 covers 15 residues. After removal of 4 bases from V and 2 bases from J, the junction contained 8 bases not matched to a gene. Written as DNA, the CDR3 is TGTGCCAGCAGCCCCCGACAGGGCCCAAACTATGGCTACACCTTC. This gives the protein CASSPRQGPNYGYTF.

V and J are TRBV29-1 and TRBJ2-1, with 8 bases that match TRBD1. Germline lookup yields CDR1 SQVTM and CDR2 ANQGSEA. V was pared by 5 bases and J by 8 bases, with 11 bases of the junction left unmatched. This CDR3 contains 14 residues. The chain's CDR3 is CSVFGRGLVDEQFF. CDR3 coding DNA: TGCAGCGTTTTTGGCAGGGGGCTAGTTGATGAGCAGTTCTTC.

The genes are TRBV5-1 and TRBJ2-1, with 12 bases identical to TRBD2. The V segment lost 4 bases and the J segment 10 bases; nucleotides outside the gene matches: 9. Germline CDR1 is SGHRS and CDR2 is YFSETQ. The CDR3 is made up of 15 amino acids. The CDR3 region has the DNA TGCGCCAGCAGCCCCCGGACTAGCGGGACCCGGGAGCAGTTCTTC. It encodes CASSPRTSGTREQFF.

J is TRBJ2-1 and V is TRBV19; D not resolved. Germline CDR1 is LNHDA and CDR2 is SQIVND (reference sequence). V was trimmed by 1 base and J by 0 bases, leaving 10 bases between them. This CDR3 spans 16 amino acids. CDR3 sequence reads: CASSIAGTVSYNEQFF. As DNA, the CDR3 is TGTGCCAGTAGTATAGCCGGAACAGTCTCCTACAATGAGCAGTTCTTC.

The CDR3 spells CSAEVTGGTDTQYF. CDR3 DNA sequence: TGCAGCGCTGAGGTTACAGGGGGCACAGATACGCAGTATTTT. V is TRBV29-1 and J is TRBJ2-3, with 7 bases identical to TRBD1. The trim removed 7 bases at V and 1 base at J, leaving 8 bases unmatched. Germline values: CDR1 SQVTM, CDR2 ANQGSEA. The CDR3 is 14 residues long.

The chain is built from TRBV19 and TRBJ2-2, with D tentatively TRBD2 (6 bases). Trimming took off 1 base at V and 4 bases at J, with 10 bases between the two ends. Germline V lookup: CDR1 LNHDA, CDR2 SQIVND (reference sequence). This CDR3 is 15 amino acids long. CDR3 loop: CASSIAGEVTGELFF. The CDR3 DNA follows: TGTGCCAGTAGTATAGCGGGGGAGGTCACCGGGGAGCTGTTTTTT.

The V and J genes are TRBV11-2 and TRBJ2-1; D gene unclear. V was clipped by 0 bases and J by 0 bases, with 6 bases between them. This CDR3 region has 15 residues. Germline CDR1 is SGHAT and CDR2 is FQNNGV. As DNA, the CDR3 is TGTGCCAGCAGCTTAGATTTGGTCTCCTACAATGAGCAGTTCTTC. As protein: CASSLDLVSYNEQFF.

This chain links TRBV12-3 or TRBV12-4 with TRBJ1-5; maybe TRBD1 (6 bases). The V end was cut by 0 bases, the J end by 6 bases, with 15 bases between. This CDR3 is built from 16 residues. The DNA for the CDR3 is TGTGCCAGCAGTTTAGCAAGCCGTCCCAGGGGTCAGCCCCAGCATTTT. Translating gives CASSLASRPRGQPQHF.